This passage covers 26 T cell receptor beta chains from one sample sequenced in a study of cytomegalovirus exposure and HLA in healthy donors. A multiplex PCR was run with 60 Vbeta primers and 13 Jbeta primers. Sequencing used immunoSEQ multiplex PCR; TCRdb keeps in-frame clones, though not all of them. The repertoire holds around 200,000 clones, with 60% to 85% as singletons. Sequenced material: PBMCs. The origin of the receptors is a male donor in good health and CMV-seronegative.

The chain has TRBV19 and TRBJ2-6, with 9 bases that match TRBD1. The V segment lost 6 bases and the J segment 0 bases; nucleotides outside the gene matches: 6. This CDR3 comprises 17 residues. In germline, CDR1 is LNHDA, CDR2 SQIVND (reference sequence). Here the CDR3 DNA reads TGTGCCAGTAGCCAGGACAGGGGCTTCTCTGGGGCCAACGTCCTGACTTTC. This translates into CASSQDRGFSGANVLTF.

The chain joins TRBV18 to TRBJ2-5, with TRBD2 as a possible D gene (5 bases). The CDR3 has 13 residues. V gave up 0 bases and J gave up 3 bases, with 5 bases separating them. Germline V gene lookup returns CDR1 KGHSH and CDR2 LQKENI. The CDR3: CASSPPGEETQYF. The CDR3 DNA reads as TGTGCCAGCTCACCACCGGGAGAAGAGACCCAGTACTTC.

The rearrangement links TRBV28 to TRBJ2-1; 13 positions match TRBD2. Losses at the gene ends were 4 bases for V and 2 bases for J; bases not matched to a gene: 5. The CDR3 sequence is 17 residues long. The germline V gene has CDR1 MDHEN and CDR2 SYDVKM. Written as DNA, the CDR3 is TGTGCCAGCAGTTACGGACTAGCGGGAGTCGCCTACAATGAGCAGTTCTTC. It is translated as CASSYGLAGVAYNEQFF.

The CDR3 loop reads CASSVGQNTIYF. CDR3 DNA: TGTGCCAGCAGCGTAGGTCAAAACACCATATATTTT. The J gene is TRBJ1-3, the V gene TRBV9; the D is unclear. The CDR3 contains 12 residues. Trimming left V 0 bases short and J 6 bases short, with 4 bases between. Germline V lookup: CDR1 SGDLS, CDR2 YYNGEE. Full variable domain (outside the CDR3, taken from reference TRBV9 and TRBJ1-3): DSGVTQTPKHLITATGQRVTLRCSPRSGDLSVYWYQQSLDQGLQFLIQYYNGEERAKGNILERFSAQQFPDLHSELNLSSLELGDSALYFCASSVGQNTIYFGEGSWLTVV.

This clone was counted only a few times. This chain connects TRBV27 to TRBJ1-5, with 8 bases aligning to TRBD1. This CDR3 spans 18 amino acids. Germline loops: CDR1 MNHEY, CDR2 SMNVEV (reference sequence). V lost 3 bases to trimming and J lost 9 bases; unmatched junction nucleotides: 19. The CDR3 sequence is CASSFSQGQAGLGWPQHF. CDR3 in DNA: TGTGCCAGCAGTTTTTCCCAGGGACAGGCCGGTCTAGGATGGCCCCAGCATTTT.

J is TRBJ2-3 and V is TRBV6-5, with 10 positions matching TRBD1. The V and J ends lost 0 bases and 8 bases, in that order; junction bases with no gene match: 8. Germline V gene lookup returns CDR1 MNHEY and CDR2 SVGAGI. This CDR3 is built from 16 residues. For the CDR3, the DNA is TGTGCCAGCAGTTACTCCGGGACAGGGGATGGTGGTACGCAGTATTTT. Translating gives CASSYSGTGDGGTQYF.

The rearrangement uses TRBV30 and TRBJ1-4, with D possibly being TRBD1 (5 bases). V lost 4 bases and J 7 bases, leaving 16 bases between the germline ends. The CDR3 runs to 14 residues. Germline CDR1 is GTSNPN and CDR2 is SVGIG (reference sequence). CDR3 amino acids: CAWKRQGLSEKLFF. The CDR3 region has the DNA TGTGCCTGGAAGAGGCAGGGATTAAGTGAAAAACTGTTTTTT.

The CDR3 sequence is CASSAQGADNSPLHF. The CDR3 region has the DNA TGTGCCAGCAGCGCGCAGGGGGCGGATAATTCACCCCTCCACTTT. V gene TRBV9 combines with J gene TRBJ1-6, with 8 bases that match TRBD1. The J segment lost 5 bases and the V segment lost 3 bases, leaving 4 bases of the junction unmatched. In germline, CDR1 is SGDLS, CDR2 YYNGEE. The CDR3 runs to 15 residues.

The chain recombines TRBV29-1 with TRBJ2-1; weak D call: TRBD2 (6 bases). V shed 1 base and J shed 2 bases, with 15 bases lying between them. In germline, CDR1 is SQVTM, CDR2 ANQGSEA. This CDR3 comprises 16 residues. The CDR3 DNA follows: TGCAGCGTTGAAGCCCTAGCGATAGGGACCTACAATGAGCAGTTCTTC. It yields the protein CSVEALAIGTYNEQFF.

The chain has TRBV30 and TRBJ2-3, with a weak D call TRBD2 (5 bases). The CDR3 runs 14 residues. The V end lost 3 bases, the J end lost 0 bases, and 10 bases lay between the germline ends. Germline lookup yields CDR1 GTSNPN and CDR2 SVGIG (reference sequence). The CDR3 DNA reads as TGTGCCTGGAGCCGGGGAATTAGCACAGATACGCAGTATTTT. Translated, it gives CAWSRGISTDTQYF.

This clone was seen a handful of times. The CDR3 DNA follows: TGTGCCAGCAGCGACTACGTGAATGAGCAGTTCTTC. As protein: CASSDYVNEQFF. The chain links TRBV25-1 to TRBJ2-1; TRBD2 is a possible D gene (5 bases). This CDR3 region has 12 residues. In germline, CDR1 is MGHDK, CDR2 SYGVNS. V was clipped by 6 bases and J by 7 bases, with 10 bases between them.

The chain joins TRBV4-3 to TRBJ2-2; 8 nucleotides agree with TRBD2. In germline, CDR1 is LGHNA, CDR2 YSLEER. The J segment lost 1 base and the V segment lost 4 bases, leaving 5 bases of the junction unmatched. The CDR3 covers 16 residues. CDR3 sequence reads: CASSPGAGGNTGELFF. DNA of the CDR3: TGCGCCAGCAGCCCCGGGGCGGGAGGGAACACCGGGGAGCTGTTTTTT.

The J gene is TRBJ1-3, the V gene TRBV7-3, with D hard to call. Germline V CDR1 and CDR2: SGHTA, FQGTGA. V lost 4 bases to trimming and J lost 4 bases, with 8 bases between them. The CDR3 has 13 amino acids. For the CDR3, the DNA is TGTGCCAGCAGCTCTAACCCCGGAAACACCATATATTTT. It specifies CASSSNPGNTIYF.

The chain carries TRBV6-5 and TRBJ1-6; D remains unclear. V was clipped by 5 bases and J by 6 bases, with 8 bases between them. This CDR3 has 13 residues. Germline V gene sequence: CDR1 MNHEY, CDR2 SVGAGI. The CDR3 sequence is CASSESGNSPLHF. As DNA, the CDR3 is TGTGCCAGCAGTGAATCGGGTAATTCACCCCTCCACTTT.

This rearrangement joins TRBV28 to TRBJ1-1; 7 bases are a match to TRBD1. Per germline, CDR1 MDHEN and CDR2 SYDVKM. V lost 10 bases to trimming and J lost 5 bases; unmatched junction nucleotides: 13. The CDR3 runs to 14 residues. The CDR3 DNA follows: TGTGCCATTCGCTCCGTAGGGGGCGAGACTGAAGCTTTCTTT. Amino acids: CAIRSVGGETEAFF.

J is TRBJ1-1 and V is TRBV7-2, with TRBD1 matching 9 bases. In germline, CDR1 is SGHTA, CDR2 FQGNSA. After removal of 3 bases from V and 2 bases from J, the junction contained 7 bases not matched to a gene. The CDR3 totals 16 residues. CDR3: CASSFGGDRANTEAFF. The CDR3 region has the DNA TGTGCCAGCAGCTTCGGGGGGGACAGGGCCAACACTGAAGCTTTCTTT.

This clone has only a few counts. The V and J genes are TRBV6-4 and TRBJ2-1, with 8 bases that match TRBD1. The germline V gene has CDR1 MRHNA and CDR2 SNTAGT. V lost 6 bases to trimming and J lost 4 bases; unmatched junction nucleotides: 8. The CDR3 runs 15 residues. CDR3 coding DNA: TGTGCCAGCAGCACCGGGACAGGTGATTACAATGAGCAGTTCTTC. Translated, it gives CASSTGTGDYNEQFF.

This rearrangement joins TRBV6-5 to TRBJ1-1, with D unclear. Germline CDR1 reads MNHEY; CDR2 reads SVGAGI. CDR3 size: 14 residues. Trimming removed 5 bases from V and 12 bases from J, with 22 bases in between. CDR3 region: CASSPARTLVRTFF. The CDR3 DNA is TGTGCCAGCAGTCCCGCTCGGACTTTGGTGCGAACTTTCTTT.

The chain has TRBV7-6 and TRBJ1-5; 8 bases agree with TRBD1. Germline V CDR1 and CDR2: SGHVS, FNYEAQ. Trimming took 1 base from V and 7 from J; bases not matched to a gene: 3. This CDR3 is 14 amino acids long. CDR3 DNA sequence: TGTGCCAGCAGCTTAGGACAGGGGTTCCAGCCCCAGCATTTT. Translation gives CASSLGQGFQPQHF.

The chain combines TRBV11-3 with TRBJ2-5; D call uncertain. Trimming cost V 4 bases and J 2 bases, with 8 bases left between them. The germline CDR1 and CDR2 sequences are SGHNT and YENEEA. This CDR3 is built from 13 residues. As DNA, the CDR3 is TGTGCCAGCAGCTCGCGTCAACAAGAGACCCAGTACTTC. It encodes CASSSRQQETQYF.

The rearrangement uses TRBV29-1 and TRBJ2-7, with TRBD2 matching over 7 bases. Trimming took 2 bases from V and 3 from J; bases not matched to a gene: 4. Germline loops: CDR1 SQVTM, CDR2 ANQGSEA. This CDR3 has 13 residues. This CDR3 reads CSVERQRGYEQYF. The CDR3 DNA reads as TGCAGCGTTGAACGGCAGCGGGGCTACGAGCAGTACTTC.

The chain's CDR3 is CASSLTVRNTEAFF. CDR3 nucleotides: TGCGCCAGCAGCTTGACAGTGCGAAACACTGAAGCTTTCTTT. The V and J genes are TRBV5-1 and TRBJ1-1; no definite D call. This CDR3 has 14 residues. Germline V gene data show CDR1 as SGHRS and CDR2 as YFSETQ. With 1 base removed from V and 2 bases from J, the gap between germline ends came to 9 bases. Full variable domain (remainder filled in from reference TRBV5-1 and TRBJ1-1): KAGVTQTPRYLIKTRGQQVTLSCSPISGHRSVSWYQQTPGQGLQFLFEYFSETQRNKGNFPGRFSGRQFSNSRSEMNVSTLELGDSALYLCASSLTVRNTEAFFGQGTRLTVV.

This clone has only one observation. This rearrangement joins TRBV30 to TRBJ1-6; D is perhaps TRBD1 (6 bases). The CDR3 totals 14 residues. V lost 4 bases and J lost 8, with 15 bases in between. Germline values: CDR1 GTSNPN, CDR2 SVGIG (reference sequence). CDR3 DNA: TGTGCCTGGAAACACCGGGACACTTATTCACCCCTCCACTTT. Translation: CAWKHRDTYSPLHF.

This rearrangement joins TRBV18 to TRBJ1-4; D possibly corresponds to TRBD1 (5 bases). The CDR3 contains 15 residues. CDR1 is KGHSH and CDR2 is LQKENI in the germline V gene. V lost 4 bases and J lost 0, with 9 bases in between. CDR3 bases: TGTGCCAGCTCACTCCAGGGTACAACTAATGAAAAACTGTTTTTT. This encodes CASSLQGTTNEKLFF.

This clone was counted only a few times. The chain uses TRBV5-1 and TRBJ1-2; D might be TRBD1 (5 bases). Germline CDR1 is SGHRS and CDR2 is YFSETQ. V was cut by 0 bases and J by 8 bases, with 14 bases left in between. The length of the CDR3 is 14 residues. Here the CDR3 DNA reads TGCGCCAGCAGCTTGGTTAGGGGTAGCGGCGGCTACACCTTC. It specifies CASSLVRGSGGYTF. The full variable domain, completed using reference TRBV5-1 and TRBJ1-2, is KAGVTQTPRYLIKTRGQQVTLSCSPISGHRSVSWYQQTPGQGLQFLFEYFSETQRNKGNFPGRFSGRQFSNSRSEMNVSTLELGDSALYLCASSLVRGSGGYTFGSGTRLTVV.

The chain links TRBV9 to TRBJ1-4, with TRBD1 matching 9 bases. The CDR3 is 14 residues long. Germline V gene sequence: CDR1 SGDLS, CDR2 YYNGEE. The ends lost 4 bases at V and 7 bases at J; junction bases unmatched: 5. In DNA form, the CDR3 reads TGTGCCAGCAGCAGGGGACAGGGAGGTGAAAAACTGTTTTTT. This sequence encodes CASSRGQGGEKLFF.